Here is one T cell receptor (beta chain) with its context. The data stem from a study of T cell responses to AZD1222 COVID-19 vaccine. Assay: immunoSEQ multiplex PCR; the TCRdb copy retains only in-frame clones and omits some. The data show over 50,000 clones, with roughly four fifths seen just once and over 20% held by the top ten. The CDR3 loop spans 12 amino acids. Germline lookup yields CDR1 GTSNPN and CDR2 SVGIG (reference sequence). The ends were cut back, 3 bases at V and 0 bases at J, with 5 bases in the middle. The material sequenced was peripheral blood, taken 28 days after the second AZD1222 dose. V usage is TRBV30 and J usage is TRBJ1-1; D is undetermined. The source of this sequence is an adult who received the AZD1222 COVID-19 vaccine. CDR3 bases: TGTGCCTGGAGGAGGGTGAACACTGAAGCTTTCTTT. As protein: CAWRRVNTEAFF.